The 22 T cell receptor beta chains below all came from one sample that was sequenced in a study of shared clonotypes between healthy human individuals. Profiling relied on immunoSEQ multiplex PCR, and the TCRdb table lists in-frame clones only, not all of them. The sample consists of over a million clones, about 98% of them appearing once. Source material: naive CD4+ T cells sorted from blood. Subset meaning: CD45RA+ positively selected. These receptors were collected from a man aged 25-45 years in good health.

The chain joins TRBV25-1 to TRBJ1-1; 7 nucleotides line up with TRBD1. Germline lookup yields CDR1 MGHDK and CDR2 SYGVNS. The V segment lost 8 bases and the J segment 4 bases; nucleotides outside the gene matches: 10. The CDR3 loop spans 14 amino acids. The CDR3, as DNA: TGTGCCAGCTTCCTTCCCAGGGGGGGCACTGAAGCTTTCTTT. It codes for CASFLPRGGTEAFF. Complete variable domain (other parts from reference TRBV25-1 and TRBJ1-1): EADIYQTPRYLVIGTGKKITLECSQTMGHDKMYWYQQDPGMELHLIHYSYGVNSTEKGDLSSESTVSRIRTEHFPLTLESARPSHTSQYLCASFLPRGGTEAFFGQGTRLTVV.

The sample holds one count of this clone. This chain links TRBV19 with TRBJ1-1; a possible D gene is TRBD1 (5 bases). From germline, CDR1 is LNHDA and CDR2 SQIVND (reference sequence). V was shortened by 1 base and J by 0 bases, with 12 bases between the two germline ends. The CDR3 loop spans 16 amino acids. CDR3 loop: CASSIGRQPMNTEAFF. CDR3 sequence (DNA): TGTGCCAGTAGTATAGGTCGACAGCCCATGAACACTGAAGCTTTCTTT.

The chain recombines TRBV2 with TRBJ2-7, with 7 bases aligning to TRBD1. This CDR3 contains 13 residues. V lost 5 bases to trimming and J lost 5 bases; unmatched junction nucleotides: 6. Germline lookup yields CDR1 SNHLY and CDR2 FYNNEI. CDR3 in amino acids: CASSQRGLDEQYF. The CDR3 region has the DNA TGTGCCAGCAGTCAGAGGGGGCTGGACGAGCAGTACTTC.

V is TRBV7-9 and J is TRBJ1-4; D ambiguous. CDR3 size: 17 residues. Deletions cut 2 bases from V and 6 bases from J, with 19 bases between. CDR1 SEHNR and CDR2 FQNEAQ come from the germline V gene (reference sequence). The CDR3 DNA reads as TGTGCCAGCAGCTTATGGCGGACCCCTAAGCGGTATGAAAAACTGTTTTTT. Its protein is CASSLWRTPKRYEKLFF.

The chain carries TRBV30 and TRBJ1-4; D may be TRBD1 (5 bases). V lost 1 base and J lost 4, with 13 bases in between. Germline assignment: CDR1 GTSNPN and CDR2 SVGIG (reference sequence). The CDR3 consists of 15 residues. CDR3 loop: CAWSASWGVNEKLFF. Here the CDR3 DNA reads TGTGCCTGGAGTGCTTCATGGGGCGTTAATGAAAAACTGTTTTTT.

This clone has only one observation. This chain uses TRBV5-4 with TRBJ2-1, with D possibly matching TRBD2 (6 bases). The V and J ends lost 4 bases and 3 bases respectively, with 17 bases between them. The germline V gene encodes CDR1 SGHNT and CDR2 YYREEE (reference sequence). The CDR3 covers 16 residues. The CDR3 DNA reads TGTGCCAGCAGCCCGGAGGGGAGAGGCAGCTACAATGAGCAGTTCTTC. This codes for CASSPEGRGSYNEQFF.

V is TRBV28 and J is TRBJ2-1, with no clear D. Germline loops: CDR1 MDHEN, CDR2 SYDVKM. The V end lost 3 bases, the J end lost 10 bases, and 13 bases lay between the germline ends. The CDR3 is made up of 13 amino acids. The CDR3 sequence is CASSFVSSREQFF. CDR3 sequence (DNA): TGTGCCAGCAGTTTTGTTTCCAGTCGGGAGCAGTTCTTC.

This rearrangement joins TRBV30 to TRBJ2-7; D could derive from TRBD1 or TRBD2 (5 bases each). Germline CDR1 GTSNPN, CDR2 SVGIG (reference sequence). Trimming removed 5 bases from V and 2 bases from J, with 16 bases in between. This CDR3 contains 14 residues. The CDR3 nucleotides are TGTGCCTGGGCGGGTCAGGGCCCCACCTACGAGCAGTACTTC. It codes for CAWAGQGPTYEQYF.

In DNA form, the CDR3 reads TGTGCCAGCAGCCCCGCCGGGGCCCCCTACGAGCAGTACTTC. As protein: CASSPAGAPYEQYF. The rearrangement uses TRBV7-9 and TRBJ2-7; perhaps D is TRBD1 or TRBD2 (5 bases each). V lost 5 bases to trimming and J lost 2 bases, with 13 bases between them. Germline V gene data show CDR1 as SEHNR and CDR2 as FQNEAQ (reference sequence). The CDR3 covers 14 residues.

The chain combines TRBV4-3 with TRBJ2-3, with 10 nucleotides matching TRBD2. From germline, CDR1 is LGHNA and CDR2 YSLEER. V shed 0 bases and J 6 bases; nucleotides not matched to a gene: 18. The length of the CDR3 is 20 residues. The CDR3 is CASSQEDLAGAQSQSDTQYF. CDR3 bases: TGCGCCAGCAGCCAAGAAGACCTAGCGGGGGCCCAATCCCAATCGGATACGCAGTATTTT.

The chain combines TRBV28 with TRBJ2-1, with D possibly TRBD1 on 7 matching bases. The CDR3 totals 15 residues. V gave up 4 bases and J gave up 6 bases, with 16 bases separating them. The germline V gene encodes CDR1 MDHEN and CDR2 SYDVKM. CDR3 in DNA: TGTGCCAGCAGTTCCATCAGGGGGGTCGGCAATGAGCAGTTCTTC. It codes for CASSSIRGVGNEQFF. The full variable domain, with the rest looked up from reference TRBV28 and TRBJ2-1, is DVKVTQSSRYLVKRTGEKVFLECVQDMDHENMFWYRQDPGLGLRLIYFSYDVKMKEKGDIPEGYSVSREKKERFSLILESASTNQTSMYLCASSSIRGVGNEQFFGPGTRLTVL.

The chain joins TRBV5-4 to TRBJ2-5; the match to TRBD2 covers 13 bases. The CDR3 is 15 amino acids. Germline V gene lookup returns CDR1 SGHNT and CDR2 YYREEE (reference sequence). V gave up 2 bases and J gave up 4 bases; unmatched junction bases: 2. Here the CDR3 DNA reads TGTGCCAGCAGCTTCGGGACTAGCGGGACAGAGACCCAGTACTTC. Its protein is CASSFGTSGTETQYF.

The chain uses TRBV19 and TRBJ1-5, with TRBD1 identical over 9 bases. CDR1 and CDR2 from the germline V gene are LNHDA and SQIVND (reference sequence). CDR3 length equals 16 residues. Losses at the gene ends were 8 bases for V and 2 bases for J; bases not matched to a gene: 10. The CDR3 coding sequence is TGTGCCAGTGGAACCCTGGGGACAGGGCGCAATCAGCCCCAGCATTTT. Translating gives CASGTLGTGRNQPQHF.

J is TRBJ2-5 and V is TRBV7-9; D may be TRBD1 or TRBD2 (5 bases each). The V gene lost 0 bases and the J gene lost 2 bases, with 10 bases spanning the gap. The CDR3 runs 15 residues. Germline CDR1 SEHNR, CDR2 FQNEAQ (reference sequence). CDR3 sequence (DNA): TGTGCCAGCAGCTTAGCTAGGGGACCTCAAGAGACCCAGTACTTC. Encoded protein: CASSLARGPQETQYF.

The V and J genes are TRBV7-9 and TRBJ2-7, with 8 bases matching TRBD1. Germline V gene sequence: CDR1 SEHNR, CDR2 FQNEAQ (reference sequence). V gave up 3 bases and J gave up 4 bases; unmatched junction bases: 11. This CDR3 comprises 16 residues. In nucleotides, the CDR3 is TGTGCCAGCAGCTTTATTTCCAGGGGGCTGGAATACGAGCAGTACTTC. Its translation is CASSFISRGLEYEQYF. Full variable domain (outside the CDR3, taken from reference TRBV7-9 and TRBJ2-7): DTGVSQNPRHKITKRGQNVTFRCDPISEHNRLYWYRQTLGQGPEFLTYFQNEAQLEKSRLLSDRFSAERPKGSFSTLEIQRTEQGDSAMYLCASSFISRGLEYEQYFGPGTRLTVT.

J is TRBJ1-1 and V is TRBV5-4, with D unclear. Trimming pared 7 bases from V and 1 base from J, leaving 5 bases between. The CDR3 runs 11 residues. Germline V gene data show CDR1 as SGHNT and CDR2 as YYREEE (reference sequence). This CDR3 is CASGGNTEAFF. CDR3 sequence (DNA): TGTGCCAGCGGCGGGAACACTGAAGCTTTCTTT.

The chain combines TRBV10-3 with TRBJ2-3; D is possibly TRBD2 (5 bases). Germline assignment: CDR1 ENHRY and CDR2 SYGVKD. CDR3 size: 12 residues. With 2 bases removed from V and 5 bases from J, the gap between germline ends came to 5 bases. DNA for the CDR3: TGTGCCATCAGTGAGACTAGAGATACGCAGTATTTT. Amino acids: CAISETRDTQYF.

CDR3 in DNA: TGTGCCAGCAGCTTATTCGGGACAGGGGGCAATGAGCAGTTCTTC. This encodes CASSLFGTGGNEQFF. V is TRBV7-9 and J is TRBJ2-1; TRBD1 matches at 11 bases. Germline CDR1 reads SEHNR; CDR2 reads FQNEAQ (reference sequence). The CDR3 runs 15 residues. Trimming took 2 bases from V and 6 from J; bases not matched to a gene: 3.

The chain links TRBV7-2 to TRBJ2-5; unclear D gene. The CDR3 has 12 amino acids. CDR1 is SGHTA, CDR2 FQGNSA, per germline. Trimming shortened V by 3 bases and J by 1 base, and 3 bases separated the two germline ends. The CDR3 bases are TGTGCCAGCAGCTTTCCCCAAGAGACCCAGTACTTC. This gives the protein CASSFPQETQYF.

The chain uses TRBV5-1 and TRBJ2-2, with 14 positions matching TRBD2. CDR3 size: 16 residues. With V trimmed by 3 bases and J by 7 bases, 5 bases remained unmatched. Germline assignment: CDR1 SGHRS and CDR2 YFSETQ. The CDR3: CASSYTGTSGSGELFF. Written as DNA, the CDR3 is TGCGCCAGCAGCTACACCGGGACTAGCGGGAGCGGGGAGCTGTTTTTT.

This sequence joins TRBV29-1 and TRBJ2-3; D might be TRBD1 (5 bases). The V end lost 6 bases, the J end lost 3 bases, and 13 bases lay between the germline ends. This CDR3 comprises 13 residues. Germline V CDR1 and CDR2: SQVTM, ANQGSEA. The DNA for the CDR3 is TGCAGCGTCAAACCCCAGGGAACAGATACGCAGTATTTT. Translating it yields CSVKPQGTDTQYF.

The J gene is TRBJ1-3, the V gene TRBV4-3; the match to TRBD1 covers 7 bases. The germline V gene encodes CDR1 LGHNA and CDR2 YSLEER. The trim removed 3 bases at V and 3 bases at J, leaving 5 bases unmatched. The CDR3 loop spans 15 amino acids. This chain's CDR3 is CASSQSPGGGNTIYF. The CDR3 DNA follows: TGCGCCAGCAGCCAGTCCCCAGGGGGTGGAAACACCATATATTTT.